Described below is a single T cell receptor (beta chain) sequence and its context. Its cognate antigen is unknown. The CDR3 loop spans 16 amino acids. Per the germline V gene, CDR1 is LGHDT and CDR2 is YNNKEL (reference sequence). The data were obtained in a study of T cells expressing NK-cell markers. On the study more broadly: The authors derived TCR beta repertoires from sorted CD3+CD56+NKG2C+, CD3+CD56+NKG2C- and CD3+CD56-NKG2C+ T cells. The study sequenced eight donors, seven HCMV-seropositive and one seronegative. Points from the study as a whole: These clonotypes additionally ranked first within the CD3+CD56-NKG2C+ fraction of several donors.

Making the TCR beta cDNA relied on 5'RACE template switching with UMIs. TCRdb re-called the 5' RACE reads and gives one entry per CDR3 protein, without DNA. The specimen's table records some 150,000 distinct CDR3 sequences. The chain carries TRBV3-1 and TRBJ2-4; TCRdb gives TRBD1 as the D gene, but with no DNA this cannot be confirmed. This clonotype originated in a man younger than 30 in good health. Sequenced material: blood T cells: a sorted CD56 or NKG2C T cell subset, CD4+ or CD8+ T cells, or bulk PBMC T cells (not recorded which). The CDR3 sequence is CASSQDGTGGQNIQYF.